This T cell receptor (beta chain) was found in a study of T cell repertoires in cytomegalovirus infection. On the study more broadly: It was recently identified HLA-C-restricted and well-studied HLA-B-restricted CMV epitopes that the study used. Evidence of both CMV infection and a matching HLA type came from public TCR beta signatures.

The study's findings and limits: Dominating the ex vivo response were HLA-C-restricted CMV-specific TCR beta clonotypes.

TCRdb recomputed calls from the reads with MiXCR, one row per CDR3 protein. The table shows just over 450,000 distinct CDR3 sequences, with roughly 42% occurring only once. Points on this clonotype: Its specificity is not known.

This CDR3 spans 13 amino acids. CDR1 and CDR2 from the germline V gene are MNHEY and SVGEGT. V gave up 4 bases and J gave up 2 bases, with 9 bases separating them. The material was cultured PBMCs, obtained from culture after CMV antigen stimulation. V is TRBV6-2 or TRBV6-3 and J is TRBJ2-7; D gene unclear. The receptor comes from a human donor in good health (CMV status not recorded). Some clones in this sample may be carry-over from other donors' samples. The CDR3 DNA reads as TGTGCCAGCAGTTCCCCCACCCCCTACGAGCAGTACTTC. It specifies CASSSPTPYEQYF.